These 11 T cell receptor beta chains share one sample of origin, sequenced in a study of blood T cells in healthy people across ages. Together with a sample-barcoded 5' primer, a J-beta primer mix was included in a second PCR lasting about 7 to 11 cycles. TCRdb used MiXCR to reprocess the 5' RACE reads, holding one entry per CDR3 protein. This table has fewer than 2 million distinct CDR3 sequences, 30% to 40% appearing once. Sample: blood. These receptors were taken from a human donor in good health.

The chain uses TRBV28 and TRBJ1-1, with no clear D. The length of the CDR3 is 16 residues. V gave up 0 bases and J gave up 5 bases, with 16 bases separating them. Germline-derived CDR1 and CDR2 are MDHEN and SYDVKM. The CDR3 DNA follows: TGTGCCAGCAGTTTATGGAAAACACCATTAGCAACTGAAGCTTTCTTT. Residues: CASSLWKTPLATEAFF.

This sequence joins TRBV4-3 and TRBJ1-5; D is uncertain. The CDR3 has 13 amino acids. CDR1 and CDR2 from the germline V gene are LGHNA and YSLEER. The ends were cut back, 1 base at V and 9 bases at J, with 10 bases in the middle. The DNA of the CDR3 is TGCGCCAGCAGCCAAGGCGAGCTTTGGCCCCAGCATTTT. Translation gives CASSQGELWPQHF.

The V and J genes are TRBV19 and TRBJ2-1, with TRBD2 as a possible D gene (5 bases). Trimming left V 7 bases short and J 10 bases short, with 14 bases between. Germline-derived CDR1 and CDR2 are LNHDA and SQIVND (reference sequence). The CDR3 sequence is 12 residues long. The DNA of the CDR3 is TGTGCCAGTAAGGTAATCAGCGGAGAGCAGTTCTTC. It codes for CASKVISGEQFF.

The chain employs TRBV10-3 and TRBJ2-5; TRBD1 agrees at 9 bases. CDR1 is ENHRY, CDR2 SYGVKD, per germline. Trimming at V came to 6 bases and at J to 5 bases, leaving 7 bases not matched to a gene. The CDR3 has 14 amino acids. CDR3 sequence (DNA): TGTGCCATCAGCGCAGACAGGGGGTTGGAGACCCAGTACTTC. This translates into CAISADRGLETQYF.

The chain recombines TRBV4-1 with TRBJ2-5, with a tentative D call TRBD2 (5 bases). The length of the CDR3 is 13 residues. In germline, CDR1 is MGHRA, CDR2 YSYEKL. The V end was cut by 5 bases, the J end by 5 bases, with 12 bases between. This CDR3 reads CASSVTGFETQYF. The DNA of the CDR3 is TGCGCCAGCAGCGTAACGGGGTTTGAGACCCAGTACTTC.

The gene calls are TRBV27 and TRBJ2-7, with TRBD2 matching 10 bases. After removal of 3 bases from V and 6 bases from J, the junction contained 8 bases not matched to a gene. Germline loops: CDR1 MNHEY, CDR2 SMNVEV (reference sequence). This CDR3 is built from 15 residues. The CDR3 spells CASSFLAGAWGEQYF. The DNA for the CDR3 is TGTGCCAGCAGTTTCCTAGCGGGGGCCTGGGGCGAGCAGTACTTC.

At least ten counts were recorded for this clonotype. The chain joins TRBV20-1 to TRBJ2-7; 10 bases line up with TRBD1. Germline V gene sequence: CDR1 DFQATT, CDR2 SNEGSKA (reference sequence). After removal of 3 bases from V and 7 bases from J, the junction contained 15 bases not matched to a gene. This CDR3 contains 16 residues. The CDR3 protein is CSARRPGTGVFPEQYF. CDR3 DNA: TGCAGTGCTAGGCGACCCGGGACAGGGGTCTTCCCAGAGCAGTACTTC.

This clonotype has a handful of counts. This sequence joins TRBV2 and TRBJ2-1, with 8 bases aligning to TRBD2. The J segment lost 8 bases and the V segment lost 5 bases, leaving 8 bases of the junction unmatched. CDR3 length: 14 residues. The germline V gene encodes CDR1 SNHLY and CDR2 FYNNEI. The CDR3 DNA reads as TGTGCCAGCAGTTCGAGCGGGGGCGAGGATGAGCAGTTCTTC. It translates to CASSSSGGEDEQFF.

This clonotype was seen only a few times. The chain employs TRBV4-3 and TRBJ2-5, with D perhaps TRBD1 (8 bases). CDR1 and CDR2 from the germline V gene are LGHNA and YSLEER. V lost 3 bases and J 4 bases, leaving 12 bases between the germline ends. This CDR3 has 14 amino acids. In nucleotides, the CDR3 is TGCGCCAGCAGCCAGGACAGGGAGGGAGAGACCCAGTACTTC. This codes for CASSQDREGETQYF.

This clonotype has only a few counts. The chain couples TRBV10-3 to TRBJ1-2; D is unclear. Germline V gives CDR1 ENHRY, CDR2 SYGVKD. V gave up 1 base and J gave up 6 bases, with 15 bases separating them. The CDR3 consists of 15 residues. The CDR3 region is CAISEFSRESHGYTF. Written as DNA, the CDR3 is TGTGCCATCAGTGAGTTCTCTAGGGAGTCCCATGGCTACACCTTC.

The V gene is TRBV19, the J gene TRBJ1-1, with TRBD1 matching over 7 bases. V gave up 5 bases and J gave up 1 base; unmatched junction bases: 7. The CDR3 runs to 15 residues. CDR1 is LNHDA, CDR2 SQIVND, per germline (reference sequence). The DNA for the CDR3 is TGTGCCAGTAGTCCGCGGACAGGAGCGAACACTGAAGCTTTCTTT. Protein: CASSPRTGANTEAFF.